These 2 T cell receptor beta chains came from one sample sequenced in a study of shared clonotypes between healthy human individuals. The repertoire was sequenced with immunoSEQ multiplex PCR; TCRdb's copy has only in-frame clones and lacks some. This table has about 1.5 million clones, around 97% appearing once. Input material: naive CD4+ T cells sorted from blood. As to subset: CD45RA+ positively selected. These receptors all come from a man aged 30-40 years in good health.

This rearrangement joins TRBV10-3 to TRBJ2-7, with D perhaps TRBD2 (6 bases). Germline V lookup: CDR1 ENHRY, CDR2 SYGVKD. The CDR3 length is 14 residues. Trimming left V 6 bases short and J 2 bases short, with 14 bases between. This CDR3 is CAIRGRGEAYEQYF. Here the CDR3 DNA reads TGTGCCATCAGGGGACGCGGGGAGGCCTACGAGCAGTACTTC.

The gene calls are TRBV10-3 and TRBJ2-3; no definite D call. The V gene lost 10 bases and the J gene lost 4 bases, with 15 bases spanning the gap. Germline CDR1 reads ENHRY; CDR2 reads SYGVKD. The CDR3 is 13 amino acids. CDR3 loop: CATRSEGADTQYF. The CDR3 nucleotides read TGTGCCACCCGAAGTGAAGGCGCAGATACGCAGTATTTT.